One and the same sample provided the 5 T cell receptor beta chains below, sequenced in a study of blood T cells in healthy people across ages. Alongside a J-beta primer mix, a sample-barcoded 5' primer served in a second PCR lasting about 7 to 12 cycles. TCRdb re-analysed the 5' RACE reads in MiXCR, keeping a single row per CDR3 protein. The sample holds more than 600,000 distinct CDR3 sequences, around 25% seen once. The same sample was also used in a study of T cells of mothers and their children.

The sequenced sample consisted of blood. Every receptor here comes from a boy aged 5-17 years in good health.

The chain carries TRBV20-1 and TRBJ2-5, with TRBD2 matching 7 bases. The J segment lost 9 bases and the V segment lost 3 bases, leaving 10 bases of the junction unmatched. Germline CDR1 is DFQATT and CDR2 is SNEGSKA (reference sequence). This CDR3 spans 13 amino acids. CDR3: CSASGAGGSSQYF. DNA of the CDR3: TGCAGTGCTAGTGGGGCCGGGGGGTCGTCCCAGTACTTC.

This clonotype was picked up a small number of times. CDR3 sequence reads: CASSLSRTSDTQYF. Written as DNA, the CDR3 is TGTGCCAGCAGCTTGTCCAGAACCTCAGATACGCAGTATTTT. The rearrangement links TRBV11-2 to TRBJ2-3; unclear D gene. CDR1 and CDR2 (germline): SGHAT, FQNNGV. The CDR3 has 14 amino acids. The V end lost 3 bases, the J end lost 4 bases, and 11 bases lay between the germline ends.

This chain connects TRBV15 to TRBJ1-2; D remains ambiguous. CDR3 size: 14 residues. With 2 bases removed from V and 5 bases from J, the gap between germline ends came to 12 bases. Germline lookup yields CDR1 LNHNV and CDR2 YYDKDF (reference sequence). The CDR3 nucleotides read TGTGCCACCAGCAGATTCGACTCGGGGTATGGCTACACCTTC. As protein: CATSRFDSGYGYTF.

The V call is TRBV9, the J call TRBJ2-7; TRBD2 agrees at 9 bases. V was pared by 4 bases and J by 7 bases, with 12 bases of the junction left unmatched. The germline gives CDR1 SGDLS, CDR2 YYNGEE. The CDR3 runs to 15 residues. CDR3 region: CASSPGTSSSREQYF. The CDR3, as DNA: TGTGCCAGCAGCCCTGGGACTAGCAGTTCGAGAGAGCAGTACTTC.

This chain links TRBV4-3 with TRBJ2-7; 7 positions match TRBD1. CDR1 LGHNA and CDR2 YSLEER come from the germline V gene. The CDR3 contains 14 residues. The V segment lost 0 bases and the J segment 4 bases; nucleotides outside the gene matches: 3. Written as DNA, the CDR3 is TGCGCCAGCAGCCAAGAGACAGGGTGGTACGAGCAGTACTTC. Amino acid sequence: CASSQETGWYEQYF.